This T cell receptor (beta chain) stems from a study of T cell repertoires in cytomegalovirus infection. Broader study findings: Pooled public TCR beta family frequency picked out CMV carriers with the relevant HLA.

Remarks on this clonotype: Antigen: not known.

V dropped 4 bases and J dropped 6 bases, with 13 bases sitting between them. Looked up from germline, CDR1 is SQVTM and CDR2 is ANQGSEA. The CDR3 sequence is 13 residues long. TCRdb independently ran MiXCR on the reads; one entry per CDR3 protein. The table has 200,000 or so distinct CDR3 sequences, roughly 28% seen once. The clonotype comes from a human donor in good health (CMV status not recorded). Some clones in this sample may be carry-over from other donors' samples. This sequence joins TRBV29-1 and TRBJ2-1, with D possibly being TRBD2 (5 bases). Source material: PBMCs. The CDR3 DNA follows: TGCAGCGTTGGTGAGGACGCGGGCAATGAGCAGTTCTTC. Translated: CSVGEDAGNEQFF.